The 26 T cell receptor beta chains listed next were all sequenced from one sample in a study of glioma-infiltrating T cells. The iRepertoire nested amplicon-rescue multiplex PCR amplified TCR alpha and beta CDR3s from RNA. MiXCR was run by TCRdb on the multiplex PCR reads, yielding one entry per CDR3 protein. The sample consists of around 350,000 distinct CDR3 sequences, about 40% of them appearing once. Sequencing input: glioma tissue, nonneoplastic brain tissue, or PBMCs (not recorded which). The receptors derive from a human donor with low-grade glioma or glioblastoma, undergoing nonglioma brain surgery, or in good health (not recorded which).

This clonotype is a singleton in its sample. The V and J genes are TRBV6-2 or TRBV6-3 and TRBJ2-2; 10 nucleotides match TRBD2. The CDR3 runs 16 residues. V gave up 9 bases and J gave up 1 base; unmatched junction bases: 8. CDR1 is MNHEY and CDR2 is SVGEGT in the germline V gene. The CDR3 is CASSRRLAGNTGELFF. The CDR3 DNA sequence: TGTGCCAGTAGTCGCAGACTAGCGGGGAACACCGGGGAGCTGTTTTTT.

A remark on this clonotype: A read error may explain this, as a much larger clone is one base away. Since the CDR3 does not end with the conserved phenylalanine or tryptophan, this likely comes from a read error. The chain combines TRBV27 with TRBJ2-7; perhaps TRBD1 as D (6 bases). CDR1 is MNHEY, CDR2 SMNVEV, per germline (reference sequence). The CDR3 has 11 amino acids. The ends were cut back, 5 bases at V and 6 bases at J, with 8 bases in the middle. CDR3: CASSSRGEQYS. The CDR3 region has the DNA TGTGCCAGCAGTAGCAGGGGCGAGCAGTACTCC.

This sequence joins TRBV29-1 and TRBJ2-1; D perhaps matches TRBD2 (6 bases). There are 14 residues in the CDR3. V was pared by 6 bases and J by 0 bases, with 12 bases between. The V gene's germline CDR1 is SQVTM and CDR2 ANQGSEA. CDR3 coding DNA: TGCAGCGTCGTGCCCGGGAGCTCCTACAATGAGCAGTTCTTC. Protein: CSVVPGSSYNEQFF.

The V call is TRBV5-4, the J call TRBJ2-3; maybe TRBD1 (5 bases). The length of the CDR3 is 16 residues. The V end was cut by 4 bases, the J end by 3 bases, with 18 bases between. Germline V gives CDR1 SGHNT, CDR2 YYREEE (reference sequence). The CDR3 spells CASSQDPGKGTDTQYF. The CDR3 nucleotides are TGTGCCAGCAGCCAAGATCCAGGGAAAGGTACAGATACGCAGTATTTT.

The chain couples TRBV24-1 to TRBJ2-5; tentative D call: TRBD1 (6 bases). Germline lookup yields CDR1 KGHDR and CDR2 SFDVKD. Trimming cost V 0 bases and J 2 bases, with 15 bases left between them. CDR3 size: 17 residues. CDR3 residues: CATSDLRTAGRQETQYF. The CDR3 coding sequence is TGTGCCACCAGTGATTTGCGGACAGCTGGACGGCAAGAGACCCAGTACTTC.

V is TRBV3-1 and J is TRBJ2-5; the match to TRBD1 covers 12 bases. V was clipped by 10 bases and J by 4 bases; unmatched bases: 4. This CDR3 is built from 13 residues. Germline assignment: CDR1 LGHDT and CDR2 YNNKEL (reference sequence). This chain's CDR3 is CATGDRGRETQYF. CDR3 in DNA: TGTGCCACGGGGGACAGGGGGCGAGAGACCCAGTACTTC.

In DNA form, the CDR3 reads TGTGCCAGCAGCTTAAGAGGGACTAACCCCTACAATGAGCAGTTCTTC. As protein: CASSLRGTNPYNEQFF. The chain couples TRBV7-2 to TRBJ2-1, with 7 bases matching TRBD2. The CDR3 length is 16 residues. Germline assignment: CDR1 SGHTA and CDR2 FQGNSA. Germline trimming cut 2 bases from V and 2 bases from J; bases unmatched to any gene: 6.

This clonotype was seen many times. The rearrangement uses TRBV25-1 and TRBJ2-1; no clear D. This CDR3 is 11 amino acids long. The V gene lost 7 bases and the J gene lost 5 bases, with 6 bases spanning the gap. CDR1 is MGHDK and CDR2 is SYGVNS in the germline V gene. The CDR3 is CASKADNEQFF. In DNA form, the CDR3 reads TGTGCCAGCAAGGCAGACAATGAGCAGTTCTTC.

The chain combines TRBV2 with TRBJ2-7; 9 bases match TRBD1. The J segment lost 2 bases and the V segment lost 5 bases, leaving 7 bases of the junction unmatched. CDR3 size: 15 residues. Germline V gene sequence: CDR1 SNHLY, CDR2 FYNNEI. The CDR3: CASSSRDRATYEQYF. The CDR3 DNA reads TGTGCCAGCAGTTCCCGGGACAGGGCAACCTACGAGCAGTACTTC.

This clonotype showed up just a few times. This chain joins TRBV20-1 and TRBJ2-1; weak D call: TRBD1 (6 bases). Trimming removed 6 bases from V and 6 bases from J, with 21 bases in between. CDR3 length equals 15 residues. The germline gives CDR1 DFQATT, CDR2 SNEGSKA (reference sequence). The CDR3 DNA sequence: TGCAGTGCCCCAGGGGTGGCCTTCTGGGGCAATGAGCAGTTCTTC. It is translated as CSAPGVAFWGNEQFF.

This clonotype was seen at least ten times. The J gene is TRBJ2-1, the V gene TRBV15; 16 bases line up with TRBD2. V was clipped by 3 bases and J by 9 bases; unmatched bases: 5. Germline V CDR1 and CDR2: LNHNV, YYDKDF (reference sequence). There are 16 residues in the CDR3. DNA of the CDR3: TGTGCCACCAGCAGGGGTGGGACTAGCGGGAGGGTTGAGCAGTTCTTC. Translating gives CATSRGGTSGRVEQFF.

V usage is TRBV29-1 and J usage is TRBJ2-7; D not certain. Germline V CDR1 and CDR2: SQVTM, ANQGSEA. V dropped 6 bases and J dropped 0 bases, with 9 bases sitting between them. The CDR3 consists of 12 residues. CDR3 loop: CSVTGTSYEQYF. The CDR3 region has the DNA TGCAGCGTCACCGGTACCTCCTACGAGCAGTACTTC.

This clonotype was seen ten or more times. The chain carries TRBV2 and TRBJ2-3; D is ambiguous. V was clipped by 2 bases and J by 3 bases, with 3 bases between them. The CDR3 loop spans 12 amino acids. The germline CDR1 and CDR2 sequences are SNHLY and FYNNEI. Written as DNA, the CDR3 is TGTGCCAGCAGTGAATATACAGATACGCAGTATTTT. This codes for CASSEYTDTQYF.

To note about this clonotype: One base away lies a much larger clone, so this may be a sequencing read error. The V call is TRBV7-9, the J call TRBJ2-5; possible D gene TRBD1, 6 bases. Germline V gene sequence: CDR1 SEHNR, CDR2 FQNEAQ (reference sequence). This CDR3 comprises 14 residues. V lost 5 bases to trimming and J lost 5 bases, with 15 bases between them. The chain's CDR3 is CASSTQAGAETQYF. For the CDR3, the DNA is TGTGCCAGCAGCACCCAGGCAGGGGCCGAGACCCAGTACTTC.

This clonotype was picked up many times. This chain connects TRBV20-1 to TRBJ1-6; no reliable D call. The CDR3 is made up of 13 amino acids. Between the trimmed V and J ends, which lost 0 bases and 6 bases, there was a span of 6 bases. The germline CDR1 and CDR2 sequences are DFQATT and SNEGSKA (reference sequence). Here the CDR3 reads CSAREFFNSPLHF. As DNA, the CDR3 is TGCAGTGCTAGAGAGTTCTTTAATTCACCCCTCCACTTT.

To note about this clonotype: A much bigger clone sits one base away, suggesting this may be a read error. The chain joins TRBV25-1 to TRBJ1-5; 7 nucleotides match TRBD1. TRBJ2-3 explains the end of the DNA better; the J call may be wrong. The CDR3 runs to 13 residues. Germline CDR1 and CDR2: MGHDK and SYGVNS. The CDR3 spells CASSVGEGQPQYF. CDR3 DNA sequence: TGTGCCAGCAGTGTCGGCGAGGGACAGCCCCAGTATTTT.

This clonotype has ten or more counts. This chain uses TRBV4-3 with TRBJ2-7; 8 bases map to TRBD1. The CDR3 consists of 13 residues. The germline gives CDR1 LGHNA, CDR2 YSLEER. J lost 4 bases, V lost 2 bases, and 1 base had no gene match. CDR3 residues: CASSQTGGYEQYF. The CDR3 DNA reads TGCGCCAGCAGCCAAACAGGGGGATACGAGCAGTACTTC.

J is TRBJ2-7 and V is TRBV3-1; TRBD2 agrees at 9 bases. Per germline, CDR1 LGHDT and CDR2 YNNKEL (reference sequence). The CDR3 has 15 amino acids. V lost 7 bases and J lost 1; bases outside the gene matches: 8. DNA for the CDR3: TGTGCCAGCATTTTAGCGGGAGTTAAGTCCTACGAGCAGTACTTC. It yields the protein CASILAGVKSYEQYF.

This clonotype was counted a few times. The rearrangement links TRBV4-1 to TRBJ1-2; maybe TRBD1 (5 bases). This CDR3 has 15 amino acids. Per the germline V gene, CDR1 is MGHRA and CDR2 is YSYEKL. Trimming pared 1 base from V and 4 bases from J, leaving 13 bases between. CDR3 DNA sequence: TGCGCCAGCAGCCAAGGTTGGGACCGACTCTATGGCTACACCTTC. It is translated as CASSQGWDRLYGYTF.

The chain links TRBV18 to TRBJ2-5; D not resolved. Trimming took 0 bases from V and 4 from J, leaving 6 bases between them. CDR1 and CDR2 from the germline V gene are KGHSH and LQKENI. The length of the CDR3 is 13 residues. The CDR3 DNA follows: TGTGCCAGCTCACCACCGGTGACAGAGACCCAGTACTTC. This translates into CASSPPVTETQYF.

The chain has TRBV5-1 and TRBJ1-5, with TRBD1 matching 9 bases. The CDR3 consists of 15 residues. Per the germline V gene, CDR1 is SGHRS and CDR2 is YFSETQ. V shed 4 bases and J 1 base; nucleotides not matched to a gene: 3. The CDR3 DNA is TGCGCCAGCAGCCAGGGGACAGGGAGCAATCAGCCCCAGCATTTT. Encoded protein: CASSQGTGSNQPQHF. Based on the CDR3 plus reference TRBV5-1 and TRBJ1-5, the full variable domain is KAGVTQTPRYLIKTRGQQVTLSCSPISGHRSVSWYQQTPGQGLQFLFEYFSETQRNKGNFPGRFSGRQFSNSRSEMNVSTLELGDSALYLCASSQGTGSNQPQHFGDGTRLSIL.

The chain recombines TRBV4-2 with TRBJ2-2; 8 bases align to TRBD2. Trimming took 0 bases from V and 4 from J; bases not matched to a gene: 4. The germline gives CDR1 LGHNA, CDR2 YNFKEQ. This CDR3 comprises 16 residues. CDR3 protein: CASSQDKGTSTGELFF. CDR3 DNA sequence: TGTGCCAGCAGCCAAGATAAAGGGACTAGCACCGGGGAGCTGTTTTTT.

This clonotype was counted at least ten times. CDR3 sequence reads: CASSRTENQPQHF. CDR3 DNA: TGTGCCAGCAGCCGGACGGAGAATCAGCCCCAGCATTTT. The chain has TRBV28 and TRBJ1-5; D not resolved. V gave up 6 bases and J gave up 4 bases, with 10 bases separating them. Germline CDR1 reads MDHEN; CDR2 reads SYDVKM. This CDR3 contains 13 residues.

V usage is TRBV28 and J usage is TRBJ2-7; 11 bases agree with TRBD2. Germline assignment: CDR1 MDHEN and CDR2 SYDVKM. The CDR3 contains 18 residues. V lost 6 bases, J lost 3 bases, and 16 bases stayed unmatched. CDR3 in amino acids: CASSETKLAGVLFYEQYF. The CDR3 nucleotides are TGTGCCAGCAGCGAAACCAAACTAGCGGGAGTGCTTTTCTACGAGCAGTACTTC. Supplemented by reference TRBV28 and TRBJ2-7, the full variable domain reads DVKVTQSSRYLVKRTGEKVFLECVQDMDHENMFWYRQDPGLGLRLIYFSYDVKMKEKGDIPEGYSVSREKKERFSLILESASTNQTSMYLCASSETKLAGVLFYEQYFGPGTRLTVT.

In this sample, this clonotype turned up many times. CDR3 loop: CASSLWATDTQYF. The CDR3 DNA sequence: TGTGCCAGCAGTTTATGGGCCACAGATACGCAGTATTTT. The chain recombines TRBV27 with TRBJ2-3; no clear D gene. Germline V gene data show CDR1 as MNHEY and CDR2 as SMNVEV (reference sequence). CDR3 length: 13 amino acids. The V gene lost 1 base and the J gene lost 2 bases, with 4 bases spanning the gap.

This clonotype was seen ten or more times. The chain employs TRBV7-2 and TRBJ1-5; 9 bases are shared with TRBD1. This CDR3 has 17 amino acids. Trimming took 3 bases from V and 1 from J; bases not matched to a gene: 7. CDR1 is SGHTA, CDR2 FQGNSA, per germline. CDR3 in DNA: TGTGCCAGCAGCTTCCGTCCCGGGACAGGGAGCAATCAGCCCCAGCATTTT. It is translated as CASSFRPGTGSNQPQHF.